A selection of T cell receptor beta chains follows, all from one sample in a study of blood T cell repertoires in COVID-19. This table comes from immunoSEQ multiplex PCR, and its TCRdb copy is limited to in-frame clones, with some not included. This table has some 40,000 clones, 80% to 90% appearing once. The sequencing input was peripheral blood. These receptors originate from a human donor in a cohort sampled during active COVID-19. The CDR3 runs from the conserved cysteine through the conserved F or W. The D gene is left open where the match is weak. Size values are once, few and many counts, or a class for expanded clones, and some rows have none.

d_gene	v_gene	abundance	j_gene	CDR3aa	CDR3nt
NA	TRBV4-3	NA	TRBJ2-7	CASSQDAQRASYEQYF	TGCGCCAGCAGCCAAGATGCTCAGCGGGCGAGCTACGAGCAGTACTTC
TRBD2	TRBV4-2	NA	TRBJ2-1	CASSQVAGLAYNEQFF	TGTGCCAGCAGCCAAGTAGCCGGACTAGCGTACAATGAGCAGTTCTTC
TRBD1	TRBV7-2	NA	TRBJ2-7	CASSYPRTGGYEQYF	TGTGCCAGCAGCTACCCCAGGACAGGGGGGTACGAGCAGTACTTC
NA	TRBV18	NA	TRBJ2-1	CASSLSRISYNEQFF	TGTGCCAGCTCACTATCGAGAATCTCCTACAATGAGCAGTTCTTC
TRBD2	TRBV9	NA	TRBJ2-1	CASSPSGNSYNEQFF	TGTGCCAGCAGTCCTAGCGGGAACTCCTACAATGAGCAGTTCTTC
TRBD2	TRBV6-5	NA	TRBJ2-2	CASKGLAGATGELFF	TGTGCCAGCAAGGGACTAGCGGGAGCCACCGGGGAGCTGTTTTTT
TRBD1	TRBV5-1	NA	TRBJ2-7	CASSSEQGAREQYF	TGCGCCAGCAGCTCTGAACAGGGGGCGAGGGAGCAGTACTTC
TRBD1	TRBV10-3	NA	TRBJ1-1	CAIRPGQGTNTEAFF	TGTGCCATCAGACCGGGACAGGGGACGAACACTGAAGCTTTCTTT
TRBD2	TRBV10-3	NA	TRBJ2-2	CAISESNPSGRNTGELFF	TGTGCCATCAGTGAGTCGAACCCTAGCGGGAGGAACACCGGGGAGCTGTTTTTT
TRBD2	TRBV7-2	NA	TRBJ2-3	CASSTSGGTLRDTQYF	TGTGCCAGCAGCACCAGCGGGGGGACCCTTCGGGATACGCAGTATTTT
NA	TRBV7-7	NA	TRBJ2-5	CASSTDSGPATQYF	TGTGCTAGCAGCACGGACAGCGGACCGGCGACCCAGTACTTC
TRBD2	TRBV7-9	few	TRBJ2-7	CASNLAGDYEQYF	TGTGCCAGCAACCTAGCGGGAGACTACGAGCAGTACTTC
TRBD1	TRBV5-8	NA	TRBJ1-2	CASSLWDSNYGYTF	TGTGCCAGCAGCTTGTGGGACAGCAACTATGGCTACACCTTC
NA	TRBV7-2	NA	TRBJ2-3	CASSALLDTQYF	TGTGCCAGCAGCGCGCTCTTAGATACGCAGTATTTT
TRBD1	TRBV29-1	NA	TRBJ1-2	CSVEGRPGQLYGYTF	TGCAGCGTTGAAGGTCGACCGGGACAGCTCTATGGCTACACCTTC
TRBD1	TRBV5-1	NA	TRBJ1-6	CASSPGQGAGTPLHF	TGCGCCAGCAGCCCAGGACAGGGTGCGGGGACGCCCCTCCACTTT
TRBD2	TRBV27	NA	TRBJ2-1	CASRAPGLAQSSYNEQFF	TGTGCCAGCAGGGCCCCGGGACTAGCGCAGAGCTCCTACAATGAGCAGTTCTTC
TRBD1	TRBV5-1	few	TRBJ1-2	CASSLGTAFNYGYTF	TGCGCCAGCAGCTTAGGGACAGCCTTTAACTATGGCTACACCTTC
NA	TRBV2	NA	TRBJ1-5	CASKPQGSNQPQHF	TGTGCCAGCAAACCACAGGGAAGCAATCAGCCCCAGCATTTT
NA	TRBV28	NA	TRBJ2-4	CASSFAGANIQYF	TGTGCCAGCAGTTTCGCAGGGGCAAACATTCAGTACTTC
NA	TRBV5-8	NA	TRBJ1-2	CASSWRVRPNYGYTF	TGTGCCAGCAGCTGGCGGGTGAGGCCTAACTATGGCTACACCTTC
TRBD1	TRBV6-5	NA	TRBJ1-2	CASSLTDRVGGYTF	TGTGCCAGCAGTCTAACGGACAGGGTGGGTGGCTACACCTTC
TRBD2	TRBV4-2	NA	TRBJ2-3	CASSQTGTSGVTDTQYF	TGTGCCAGCAGCCAAACCGGGACTAGCGGGGTTACAGATACGCAGTATTTT
NA	TRBV11-3	few	TRBJ2-5	CASSGGLDRYQETQYF	TGTGCCAGCAGCGGGGGACTGGACAGGTATCAAGAGACCCAGTACTTC
NA	TRBV18	NA	TRBJ2-5	CASSSQLGQETQYF	TGTGCCAGCTCATCTCAACTAGGTCAAGAGACCCAGTACTTC
TRBD2	TRBV5-1	NA	TRBJ2-7	CASSLPSGGYSYEQYF	TGCGCCAGCAGCTTACCTAGCGGGGGATACTCCTACGAGCAGTACTTC
TRBD1	TRBV11-2	NA	TRBJ1-2	CASSAQDRARNYGYTF	TGTGCCAGCAGCGCCCAAGACAGGGCCCGCAACTATGGCTACACCTTC
TRBD1	TRBV4-3	NA	TRBJ1-6	CASSQDSWTGSSSYNSPLHF	TGCGCCAGCAGCCAAGATTCGTGGACAGGGTCAAGCTCCTATAATTCACCCCTCCACTTT
NA	TRBV28	NA	TRBJ2-2	CASIRRANSVLGELFF	TGTGCCAGCATCCGGAGGGCCAACTCAGTGCTGGGGGAGCTGTTTTTT